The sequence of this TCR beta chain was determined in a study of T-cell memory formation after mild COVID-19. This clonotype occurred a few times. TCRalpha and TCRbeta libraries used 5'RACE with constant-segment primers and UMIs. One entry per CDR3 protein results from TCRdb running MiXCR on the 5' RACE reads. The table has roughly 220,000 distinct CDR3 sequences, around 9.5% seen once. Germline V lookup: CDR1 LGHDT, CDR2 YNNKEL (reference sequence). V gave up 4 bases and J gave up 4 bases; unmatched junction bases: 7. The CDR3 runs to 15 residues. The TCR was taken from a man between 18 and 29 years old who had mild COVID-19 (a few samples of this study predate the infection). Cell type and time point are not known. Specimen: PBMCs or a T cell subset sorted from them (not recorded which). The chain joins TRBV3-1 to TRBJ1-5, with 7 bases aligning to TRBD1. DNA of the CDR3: TGTGCCAGCAGCCCCACTCGACAGGGTAATCAGCCCCAGCATTTT. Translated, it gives CASSPTRQGNQPQHF.